Listed here are 27 T cell receptor beta chains from one sample, sequenced in a study of T cells in Graves' hyperthyroidism and ophthalmopathy. Researchers amplified the TCR beta CDR3 regions from RNA transcripts. HTBI primers were the set used in a first-round RT-PCR of the TCR CDR3. Via MiXCR, TCRdb re-called the multiplex PCR reads, giving one row per CDR3 protein. Among 500,000 to 650,000 distinct CDR3 sequences listed, 20% were seen once. Material: blood. These receptors were collected from a man between 40 and 49 years old with Graves' ophthalmopathy.

This clonotype was detected many times. This chain uses TRBV30 with TRBJ2-3; a possible D gene is TRBD1 (6 bases). Germline CDR1 GTSNPN, CDR2 SVGIG (reference sequence). The CDR3 consists of 16 residues. Trimming removed 0 bases at V and 3 bases at J, with 16 bases between. The DNA for the CDR3 is TGTGCCTGGAGTGTAGGTCAGGCAGGGGTTACAGATACGCAGTATTTT. Translation: CAWSVGQAGVTDTQYF.

The rearrangement links TRBV5-1 to TRBJ2-7; D perhaps matches TRBD2 (7 bases). The CDR3 length is 16 residues. The ends were cut back, 4 bases at V and 3 bases at J, with 20 bases in the middle. CDR1 is SGHRS and CDR2 is YFSETQ in the germline V gene. CDR3 bases: TGCGCCAGCAGCGACGAGGGGGGGGGGTCCGGCTACGAGCAGTACTTC. Protein sequence: CASSDEGGGSGYEQYF.

The table lists this clonotype with many counts. This chain links TRBV6-1 with TRBJ2-1; D is perhaps TRBD2 (6 bases). CDR1 and CDR2 (germline): MNHNS, SASEGT. The CDR3 runs to 15 residues. The germline V and J ends were trimmed by 5 bases and 4 bases, with 15 bases remaining between them. The CDR3 is CASSFRLGAYNEQFF. The DNA for the CDR3 is TGTGCCAGCAGTTTCCGACTAGGGGCGTACAATGAGCAGTTCTTC.

This clonotype was found many times. This chain uses TRBV3-1 with TRBJ2-5; D is perhaps TRBD2 (6 bases). Trimming took off 5 bases at V and 6 bases at J, with 16 bases between the two ends. The CDR3 is made up of 14 amino acids. The germline V gene has CDR1 LGHDT and CDR2 YNNKEL (reference sequence). The CDR3 loop reads CASSSPPGGKTQYF. The CDR3 DNA is TGTGCCAGCAGCTCCCCCCCAGGAGGGAAGACCCAGTACTTC.

This clonotype was observed many times. The chain links TRBV3-1 to TRBJ1-5; D might be TRBD1 (6 bases). This CDR3 region has 12 residues. Germline assignment: CDR1 LGHDT and CDR2 YNNKEL (reference sequence). V lost 3 bases to trimming and J lost 10 bases, with 10 bases between them. This CDR3 reads CASSQGAGPQHF. The CDR3 coding sequence is TGTGCCAGCAGCCAGGGGGCTGGCCCCCAGCATTTT.

This clonotype was counted only a few times. The rearrangement joins TRBV6-5 to TRBJ1-5; no clear D gene. The length of the CDR3 is 15 residues. CDR1 MNHEY and CDR2 SVGAGI come from the germline V gene. V shed 0 bases and J shed 1 base, with 7 bases lying between them. The CDR3 here is CASSYSGNSNQPQHF. The CDR3, as DNA: TGTGCCAGCAGTTACTCAGGGAACAGCAATCAGCCCCAGCATTTT.

This clonotype was observed a handful of times. This chain joins TRBV7-9 and TRBJ1-1, with a possible D match to TRBD1 (5 bases). With 0 bases removed from V and 0 bases from J, the gap between germline ends came to 8 bases. The CDR3 runs to 15 residues. CDR1 is SEHNR, CDR2 FQNEAQ, per germline (reference sequence). The chain's CDR3 is CASSLAQGMNTEAFF. As DNA, the CDR3 is TGTGCCAGCAGCTTAGCGCAGGGAATGAACACTGAAGCTTTCTTT.

V is TRBV5-1 and J is TRBJ2-3; 8 bases fit TRBD2. CDR3 length: 16 amino acids. Germline V gene lookup returns CDR1 SGHRS and CDR2 YFSETQ. V trimming: 2 bases; J trimming: 3 bases; junction bases outside the gene matches: 8. The CDR3 region is CASSLAPGLVTDTQYF. The CDR3 DNA reads TGCGCCAGCAGCTTAGCACCGGGACTAGTTACAGATACGCAGTATTTT.

This clonotype has a handful of counts. The chain is built from TRBV6-5 and TRBJ1-2, with D maybe TRBD1 (6 bases). Germline assignment: CDR1 MNHEY and CDR2 SVGAGI. There are 13 residues in the CDR3. V lost 2 bases, J lost 8 bases, and 12 bases lay in between. CDR3 coding DNA: TGTGCCAGCAGTTACCCGGGGGCGGGCGGCTACACCTTC. Translating gives CASSYPGAGGYTF.

This clonotype was seen many times. V and J are TRBV11-3 and TRBJ2-3; D gene ambiguous. This CDR3 has 13 amino acids. Trimming pared 1 base from V and 6 bases from J, leaving 8 bases between. CDR1 and CDR2 (germline): SGHNT, YENEEA. The chain's CDR3 is CASSLVSVDTQYF. In DNA, the CDR3 is TGTGCCAGCAGCTTAGTTTCTGTGGATACGCAGTATTTT. Combining the CDR3 with reference TRBV11-3 and TRBJ2-3 gives the whole variable domain EAGVVQSPRYKIIEKKQPVAFWCNPISGHNTLYWYLQNLGQGPELLIRYENEEAVDDSQLPKDRFSAERLKGVDSTLKIQPAELGDSAVYLCASSLVSVDTQYFGPGTRLTVL.

This chain links TRBV7-9 with TRBJ2-7; the D gene is possibly TRBD1 (6 bases). The CDR3 is 14 residues long. CDR1 and CDR2 (germline): SEHNR, FQNEAQ (reference sequence). With 5 bases removed from V and 3 bases from J, the gap between germline ends came to 14 bases. The CDR3 DNA follows: TGTGCCAGCAGCCCCGCACAGGGTATCTACGAGCAGTACTTC. Protein product: CASSPAQGIYEQYF.

The chain's CDR3 is CSARPPNRGGDTEAFF. For the CDR3, the DNA is TGCAGTGCTAGACCCCCCAACAGGGGCGGGGATACTGAAGCTTTCTTT. The chain is built from TRBV20-1 and TRBJ1-1; TRBD1 aligns across 7 bases. The CDR3 loop spans 16 amino acids. V was pared by 2 bases and J by 5 bases, with 14 bases of the junction left unmatched. The germline CDR1 and CDR2 sequences are DFQATT and SNEGSKA (reference sequence).

The chain carries TRBV6-6 and TRBJ2-5; D unclear. The length of the CDR3 is 13 residues. Per the germline V gene, CDR1 is MNHNY and CDR2 is SVGAGI (reference sequence). With 0 bases removed from V and 5 bases from J, the gap between germline ends came to 7 bases. CDR3 DNA sequence: TGTGCCAGCAGTTACTCGATATCGGAGACCCAGTACTTC. Protein: CASSYSISETQYF.

This clonotype has a count of ten or more. The junction departs from the called germline gene at one end, perhaps through a read error. The V gene is TRBV2, the J gene TRBJ1-1; D perhaps matches TRBD1 (5 bases). Germline V gene sequence: CDR1 SNHLY, CDR2 FYNNEI. The CDR3 is 13 amino acids. The CDR3 DNA reads as TGTGCCAGCAGTGCGGACACGAACACTAAAGCTTTCTTT. It codes for CASSADTNTKAFF.

This clonotype was seen at least ten times. The rearrangement uses TRBV7-2 and TRBJ2-7, with 7 nucleotides matching TRBD2. The CDR3 is 14 residues long. With V trimmed by 5 bases and J by 0 bases, 4 bases remained unmatched. Germline V gene sequence: CDR1 SGHTA, CDR2 FQGNSA. The CDR3 is CASSRGGSSYEQYF. The DNA for the CDR3 is TGTGCCAGCAGCCGGGGCGGGAGCTCCTACGAGCAGTACTTC.

V is TRBV10-1 and J is TRBJ2-2; TRBD1 matches at 10 bases. Germline CDR1 and CDR2: WNHNN and SYGVQD (reference sequence). J gave up 4 bases and V 2 bases, and 7 bases lay outside the gene matches. The CDR3 spans 17 residues. The CDR3 DNA follows: TGCGCCAGCAGTGAGGGGGGACAGGGGTCGAGCACCGGGGAGCTGTTTTTT. Protein product: CASSEGGQGSSTGELFF.

In this sample, this clonotype turned up many times. The chain is built from TRBV27 and TRBJ2-5, with 7 nucleotides matching TRBD1. Germline trimming cut 4 bases from V and 0 bases from J; bases unmatched to any gene: 5. CDR3 length: 15 amino acids. The germline gives CDR1 MNHEY, CDR2 SMNVEV (reference sequence). The CDR3 DNA sequence: TGTGCCAGCAGTTCGGGACAGTCGTACCAAGAGACCCAGTACTTC. It encodes CASSSGQSYQETQYF.

The chain links TRBV5-1 to TRBJ2-2; the D is unclear. V was shortened by 0 bases and J by 3 bases, with 9 bases between the two germline ends. This CDR3 contains 15 residues. Germline CDR1 reads SGHRS; CDR2 reads YFSETQ. CDR3 bases: TGCGCCAGCAGCTTGGCAGCGCGAGACACCGGGGAGCTGTTTTTT. Translated: CASSLAARDTGELFF.

The gene calls are TRBV28 and TRBJ1-3; D is unclear. The CDR3 is 15 residues long. V was trimmed by 6 bases and J by 3 bases, leaving 15 bases between them. In germline, CDR1 is MDHEN, CDR2 SYDVKM. The CDR3 bases are TGTGCCAGCAGCCCCGGTTGGGGAGGTGGAAACACCATATATTTT. Translated: CASSPGWGGGNTIYF.

CDR3 DNA: TGTGCCAGCAGTCGGCGGACAGGGGTTGACTACGAGCAGTACTTC. It is translated as CASSRRTGVDYEQYF. The chain joins TRBV12-3 or TRBV12-4 to TRBJ2-7; 9 nucleotides match TRBD1. The CDR3 has 15 residues. V dropped 5 bases and J dropped 3; count of bases not matched to a gene: 8.

This clonotype was counted ten times or more. The chain joins TRBV20-1 to TRBJ2-7, with D possibly being TRBD1 or TRBD2 (5 bases each). Trimming cost V 6 bases and J 3 bases, with 21 bases left between them. The CDR3 covers 15 residues. The germline V gene has CDR1 DFQATT and CDR2 SNEGSKA (reference sequence). The DNA for the CDR3 is TGCAGTGCCCATCGATCTGTCGGGACCGTCTACGAGCAGTACTTC. Translating gives CSAHRSVGTVYEQYF.

For this clonotype: The CDR3 does not end in the conserved phenylalanine or tryptophan, so this is likely a read error. The chain is built from TRBV25-1 and TRBJ2-7; possibly TRBD1 for D (6 bases). Germline CDR1 MGHDK, CDR2 SYGVNS. The CDR3 runs to 14 residues. The V end lost 4 bases, the J end lost 3 bases, and 13 bases lay between the germline ends. The CDR3 coding sequence is TGTGCCAGCAGTGCCGGGCTAGGGGGCTACGAGCAGTACCTC. It translates to CASSAGLGGYEQYL.

This clonotype was seen a handful of times. In nucleotides, the CDR3 is TGTGCCAGCAGCCAAGAGGGACTATGGAATGAGCAGTTCTTC. Its translation is CASSQEGLWNEQFF. The V call is TRBV3-1, the J call TRBJ2-1; 7 bases map to TRBD2. The CDR3 covers 14 residues. CDR1 and CDR2 (germline): LGHDT, YNNKEL (reference sequence). Germline trimming cut 0 bases from V and 7 bases from J; bases unmatched to any gene: 3.

In its sample, this clonotype was seen many times. The chain carries TRBV3-1 and TRBJ2-3, with a tentative D call TRBD2 (5 bases). Germline lookup yields CDR1 LGHDT and CDR2 YNNKEL (reference sequence). With 5 bases removed from V and 3 bases from J, the gap between germline ends came to 12 bases. The CDR3 sequence is 14 residues long. The CDR3 here is CASSRRLETDTQYF. The DNA for the CDR3 is TGTGCCAGCAGCAGGAGGTTAGAAACAGATACGCAGTATTTT.

This clonotype was observed at least ten times. This chain uses TRBV11-2 with TRBJ2-1, with D possibly being TRBD1 or TRBD2 (7 bases each). V was trimmed by 3 bases and J by 4 bases, leaving 16 bases between them. The length of the CDR3 is 16 residues. In germline, CDR1 is SGHAT, CDR2 FQNNGV. The CDR3 loop is CASSFQQGRGYNEQFF. The CDR3 DNA reads TGTGCCAGCAGCTTCCAACAGGGGAGGGGGTACAATGAGCAGTTCTTC.

In this sample, this clonotype turned up a few times. This chain links TRBV4-2 with TRBJ2-7; tentative D call: TRBD2 (5 bases). Germline V lookup: CDR1 LGHNA, CDR2 YNFKEQ. V lost 2 bases and J lost 5, with 10 bases in between. The CDR3 is 13 residues long. The CDR3 loop reads CASSQPGTHEQYF. The DNA for the CDR3 is TGTGCCAGCAGCCAACCGGGAACCCACGAGCAGTACTTC.

This clonotype was detected many times. CDR3 in DNA: TGTGCCAGCAGCAAGGCCGTGTCTAGCACAGATACGCAGTATTTT. Amino acid sequence: CASSKAVSSTDTQYF. The J gene is TRBJ2-3, the V gene TRBV7-6, with no clear D. CDR3 length: 15 amino acids. The germline V gene has CDR1 SGHVS and CDR2 FNYEAQ. V was trimmed by 5 bases and J by 0 bases, leaving 12 bases between them.